This entry concerns a single T cell receptor (beta chain). Its antigen is unknown. Sorted-subset replicate PCRs used 150 to 200 ng DNA, roughly 28,000 T cell genomes. Repertoires were generated with immunoSEQ multiplex PCR, while TCRdb's copy carries only in-frame clones and drops some. The repertoire holds some 2,400,000 clones, with around 95% as singletons. The CDR3 is made up of 16 amino acids. Germline values: CDR1 SGHNT, CDR2 YENEEA. The V and J ends lost 6 bases and 1 base, in that order; junction bases with no gene match: 10. These data belong to a study of shared clonotypes between healthy human individuals. Broader study findings: Memory subsets generally showed lower estimated richness than naive subsets. Clonotype sharing across donors was expected to vary with sequencing depth.

Naive CD4+ cells were CD45RA-selected; the remaining cells were memory. This sequence was found in a man aged 18-30 years in good health. Sequencing used naive CD4+ T cells sorted from blood. The subset was: CD45RA+ positively selected. The chain couples TRBV11-3 to TRBJ2-7; 9 bases are a match to TRBD1. CDR3 DNA: TGTGCCAGCAGGGGGGGGACAGGGAGGTATTCCTACGAGCAGTACTTC. Its protein product is CASRGGTGRYSYEQYF. The whole variable domain, filled in from reference TRBV11-3 and TRBJ2-7, reads EAGVVQSPRYKIIEKKQPVAFWCNPISGHNTLYWYLQNLGQGPELLIRYENEEAVDDSQLPKDRFSAERLKGVDSTLKIQPAELGDSAVYLCASRGGTGRYSYEQYFGPGTRLTVT.